These T cell receptor beta chains were read from a single sample in a study of blood T cell repertoires in COVID-19. Profiled with immunoSEQ multiplex PCR; TCRdb holds only in-frame clones, not every one. The table records around 250,000 clones, around 88% of them present only once. Sequencing was performed on PBMCs or T cells enriched from blood (not recorded which). The receptors derive from a woman between 35 and 50 years old with acute COVID-19. The conserved cysteine and the conserved F or W are not part of the CDR3 here. Clone size appears in some rows only: once, few, many, or a class for an expanded clone.

V gene,clone size,CDR3 length,CDR3 protein
TRBV2,.,12,ASSVLTGNYGYT
TRBV5-5,.,15,ASSGGTGSYSNQPQH
TRBV13,.,12,ASSLTETQETQY
TRBV28,.,11,ASSSGQTYEQY
TRBV7-9,.,10,ASSQANTEAF
TRBV6-5,.,13,ASSYQRDTAYEQY
TRBV10-2,.,13,ASSTGTGGNQPQH
TRBV27,.,11,ASSPQGTDTQY
TRBV24-1,.,12,ATSEWDSTGELF
TRBV18,.,12,ASSPDGGLAGYT
TRBV11-2,.,14,ASSLDRGSKVNEQF
TRBV10-3,.,14,AIKGTRGFSYNEQF
TRBV11-2,.,13,ASSLNQGNGEKLF
TRBV19,few,14,ASSRMQTQGDTEAF
TRBV19,.,15,ASSTARLAGFSYEQY
TRBV5-1,.,12,ASSFDRGSLEAF
TRBV14,.,12,ASSQDAYRDEQY
TRBV30,.,11,AWRDSYYEEQY
TRBV6-5,.,12,ASSYELSGNTIY
TRBV29-1,.,11,SASAGGPRFYT
TRBV11-2,.,16,ASSSLTKNRGRNYGYT
TRBV7-6,once,15,ASSQEWLAGAADTQY
TRBV10-3,.,13,AISGSASNTGELF
TRBV7-9,.,10,ASTPTPTEAF
TRBV27,.,13,ASSFMTAGNSPLH
TRBV5-4,.,13,ASSPQQGSTYEQY
TRBV7-9,.,13,ASSFNTRAKNIQY
TRBV5-6,.,13,ASSLQGALNYGYT
TRBV30,.,12,AWRGLQATRPLH
TRBV7-2,.,13,ASSLNKRVTDTQY
TRBV19,.,12,ASSITGVDSPLH
TRBV14,.,17,ASSLGLAGGWTNTGELF
TRBV5-1,.,13,ASSLESATNEKLF
TRBV5-1,few,12,ASSLAGADTEAF
TRBV30,.,15,AWSVLRTGIGSDTIY
TRBV28,.,14,ASSLTPLTSNYGYT
TRBV25-1,.,13,ASSELNGNTDTQY
TRBV7-9,once,11,ASSFDPRNEQF
TRBV18,.,11,ASSPQGSGEQF
TRBV4-1,.,12,ASSQALAGYGYT
TRBV6-5,few,12,ASISDATNEKLF
TRBV15,.,11,ATSRASLTEAF
TRBV6-5,.,12,ASTSGPGPYEQY
TRBV2,.,11,ASSKGPNEKLF
TRBV5-1,.,13,ASSQGRVLTGELF
TRBV6-1,.,13,ASSDGGFGEETQY
TRBV30,.,9,AWFIYNEQF
TRBV7-8,.,13,ASSPMGGGNQPQH
TRBV21-1,.,14,ATAPRDTGDNDGYT
TRBV18,.,16,ASSLSGGSPSTNEKLF
TRBV5-1,.,11,ASSVTGGDTQY
TRBV20-1,few,9,SASGSYEQY